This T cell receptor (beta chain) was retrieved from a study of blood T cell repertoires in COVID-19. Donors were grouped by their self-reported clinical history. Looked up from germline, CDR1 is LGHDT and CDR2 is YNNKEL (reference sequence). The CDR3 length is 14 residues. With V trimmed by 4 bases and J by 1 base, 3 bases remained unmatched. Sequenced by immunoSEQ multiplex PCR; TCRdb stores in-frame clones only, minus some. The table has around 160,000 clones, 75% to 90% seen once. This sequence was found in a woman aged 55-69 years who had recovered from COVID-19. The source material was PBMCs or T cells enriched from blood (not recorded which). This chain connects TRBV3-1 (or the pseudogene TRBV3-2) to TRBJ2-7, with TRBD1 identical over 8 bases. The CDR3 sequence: CASSLQGGSYEQYF. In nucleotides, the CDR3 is TGTGCCAGCAGCCTACAGGGGGGTTCCTACGAGCAGTACTTC.